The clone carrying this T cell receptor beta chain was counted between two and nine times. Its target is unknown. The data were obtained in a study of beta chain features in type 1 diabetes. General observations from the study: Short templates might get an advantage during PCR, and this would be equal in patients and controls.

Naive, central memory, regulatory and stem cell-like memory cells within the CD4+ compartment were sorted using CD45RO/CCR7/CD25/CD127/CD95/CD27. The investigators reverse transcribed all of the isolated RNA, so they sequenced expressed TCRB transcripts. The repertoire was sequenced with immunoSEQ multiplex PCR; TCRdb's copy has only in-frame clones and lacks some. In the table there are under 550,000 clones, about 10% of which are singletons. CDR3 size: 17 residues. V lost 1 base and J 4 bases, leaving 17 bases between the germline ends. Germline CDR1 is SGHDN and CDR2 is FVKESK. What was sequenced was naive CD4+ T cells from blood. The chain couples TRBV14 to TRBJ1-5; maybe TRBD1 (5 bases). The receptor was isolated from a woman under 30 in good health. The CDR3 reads CASSQGSRAGINQPQHF. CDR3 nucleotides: TGTGCCAGCAGCCAAGGCAGTCGGGCAGGGATAAATCAGCCCCAGCATTTT.